The 12 T cell receptor beta chains given below trace back to one sample, sequenced in a study of memory CD4+ T cells and cytomegalovirus serostatus. The sort gate was single viable CD3+CD4+CD8-CD45RO+ cells for memory CD4+ T cells. Sequencing was performed with immunoSEQ multiplex PCR; in TCRdb, only in-frame clones are kept and a portion is missing. Of about 50,000 clones listed, 82% are singletons. Sequenced material: memory CD4+ T cells from blood. These receptors all come from an adult in good health and CMV-seronegative.

The chain recombines TRBV2 with TRBJ1-4; 11 bases match TRBD1. The CDR3 has 15 residues. CDR1 is SNHLY and CDR2 is FYNNEI in the germline V gene. The junction had 9 bases not matched to a gene; V was cut back by 7 bases and J by 8 bases. DNA for the CDR3: TGTGCCAGCACATTAACGGGACAGGGGGGCGAAAAACTGTTTTTT. Translated, it gives CASTLTGQGGEKLFF.

This chain joins TRBV5-1 and TRBJ2-3, with D uncertain. CDR3 length: 16 residues. The V end was cut by 2 bases, the J end by 0 bases, with 13 bases between. CDR1 and CDR2 from the germline V gene are SGHRS and YFSETQ. The CDR3 bases are TGCGCCAGCAGCTTCGACAAGACTGCTAGCACAGATACGCAGTATTTT. As protein: CASSFDKTASTDTQYF.

The sample holds one count of this clone. The chain recombines TRBV6-1 with TRBJ1-3, with D possibly being TRBD1 (6 bases). The V end was cut by 8 bases, the J end by 0 bases, with 11 bases between. Per germline, CDR1 MNHNS and CDR2 SASEGT. The CDR3 covers 14 residues. The DNA for the CDR3 is TGTGCCAGCTTCGGGACACTCTCTGGAAACACCATATATTTT. This translates into CASFGTLSGNTIYF.

This clone showed up just once. The rearrangement links TRBV6-1 to TRBJ1-6; no firm D call. The V gene lost 1 base and the J gene lost 10 bases, with 14 bases spanning the gap. The CDR3 is 15 amino acids. Germline-derived CDR1 and CDR2 are MNHNS and SASEGT. In nucleotides, the CDR3 is TGTGCCAGCAGTGAAGTCCGCAGACAAGGGTCACCCCTCCACTTT. Amino acid sequence: CASSEVRRQGSPLHF.

V gene TRBV28 combines with J gene TRBJ2-3; D gene unclear. V was pared by 6 bases and J by 2 bases, with 3 bases between. Germline loops: CDR1 MDHEN, CDR2 SYDVKM. This CDR3 is built from 11 residues. In nucleotides, the CDR3 is TGTGCCAGCAGCGTCACAGATACGCAGTATTTT. Protein sequence: CASSVTDTQYF.

The chain combines TRBV7-2 with TRBJ1-5, with 10 bases matching TRBD1. V dropped 1 base and J dropped 6; count of bases not matched to a gene: 3. The germline CDR1 and CDR2 sequences are SGHTA and FQGNSA. There are 15 residues in the CDR3. The CDR3 nucleotides read TGTGCCAGCAGCTTAGTGGGGGACAGGGGTCAGCCCCAGCATTTT. Translating gives CASSLVGDRGQPQHF. The full variable domain, in which reference TRBV7-2 and TRBJ1-5 provide the parts outside the CDR3, is GAGVSQSPSNKVTEKGKDVELRCDPISGHTALYWYRQSLGQGLEFLIYFQGNSAPDKSGLPSDRFSAERTGGSVSTLTIQRTQQEDSAVYLCASSLVGDRGQPQHFGDGTRLSIL.

The chain uses TRBV7-9 and TRBJ2-3, with D perhaps matching TRBD2 (5 bases). The V gene's germline CDR1 is SEHNR and CDR2 FQNEAQ (reference sequence). Trimming removed 5 bases from V and 5 bases from J, with 17 bases in between. This CDR3 comprises 15 residues. CDR3 in amino acids: CASSLPALRVDTQYF. CDR3 nucleotide sequence: TGTGCCAGCAGCCTCCCGGCCTTGCGGGTAGATACGCAGTATTTT.

The gene calls are TRBV19 and TRBJ2-7; tentative D call: TRBD2 (6 bases). The CDR3 length is 15 residues. The V gene's germline CDR1 is LNHDA and CDR2 SQIVND (reference sequence). The V gene lost 6 bases and the J gene lost 5 bases, with 20 bases spanning the gap. CDR3 sequence: CASSRPGTPRDEQYF. Here the CDR3 DNA reads TGTGCCAGTAGCAGACCCGGGACTCCTCGGGACGAGCAGTACTTC.

This clone was observed once. The chain recombines TRBV7-2 with TRBJ2-1; 7 bases map to TRBD1. The V and J ends lost 5 bases and 0 bases, in that order; junction bases with no gene match: 4. Germline CDR1 is SGHTA and CDR2 is FQGNSA. CDR3 length: 15 amino acids. The CDR3 DNA follows: TGTGCCAGCAGCACCGACAGGGACTCCTACAATGAGCAGTTCTTC. Translating gives CASSTDRDSYNEQFF.

The chain combines TRBV7-2 with TRBJ2-7; TRBD2 matches 11 bases. The trim removed 6 bases at V and 0 bases at J, leaving 4 bases unmatched. CDR3 length: 15 residues. CDR1 and CDR2 (germline): SGHTA, FQGNSA. Written as DNA, the CDR3 is TGTGCCAGCAGTTCTAGCGGGGGGCTCTCCTACGAGCAGTACTTC. This encodes CASSSSGGLSYEQYF.

The CDR3 sequence is CASSPETTGSSYNEQFF. The DNA of the CDR3 is TGTGCCAGCAGCCCAGAGACCACCGGTAGCTCCTACAATGAGCAGTTCTTC. The V and J genes are TRBV7-2 and TRBJ2-1, with D unclear. V was clipped by 5 bases and J by 0 bases, with 17 bases between them. The germline CDR1 and CDR2 sequences are SGHTA and FQGNSA. The CDR3 is made up of 17 amino acids.

This chain joins TRBV10-3 and TRBJ2-5, with D perhaps assigned TRBD1 or TRBD2 (6 bases each). V lost 4 bases, J lost 6 bases, and 9 bases lay in between. The CDR3 length is 12 residues. CDR1 is ENHRY and CDR2 is SYGVKD in the germline V gene. CDR3: CAISAGAKTQYF. The CDR3 region has the DNA TGTGCCATCAGTGCGGGGGCGAAGACCCAGTACTTC.